This T cell receptor beta chain came from a study of T cell responses to AZD1222 COVID-19 vaccine (dated by TCRdb to about 2021). With regard to the full study: AZD1222 recipients given second doses at about 4 weeks or at about 12 weeks were pooled, since spike-specific TCR depth and breadth were not found to differ between the two schedules. A total of about 240 trial participants underwent TCR sequencing, of whom some 210 received two doses of AZD1222 and 26 received two doses of the MenACWY control vaccine. Trial participants were enrolled by age into 18-55, 56-69 and 70-plus year subgroups, with roughly 160, 29 and 62 TCR-sequenced participants respectively. Broad study findings and their caveats: Conclusions about previously exposed vaccinees were limited because only six AZD1222 recipients were SARS-CoV-2 seropositive at baseline. The 56-69-year group was small, and its depth increase did not reach significance, likely because of low power. The vaccine-associated CD4 TCRs covered the entire spike protein, and the dominant responses fell in regions 160-218 and 743-854. Participants were mostly white British and included more females than males, and it was suggested by the authors that clonal diversity may have been underestimated. Epitopes outside the regions mutated in the B.1.351 and B.1.1.7 variants were reportedly recognized by nearly half of the unique spike-specific TCRs. Because no day 14 peak-response samples were available, the repertoires could be characterized only after the peak T cell response. A significant rise in spike-specific TCR breadth and depth was observed after two AZD1222 doses relative to day 0 and relative to MenACWY recipients.

In the germline V gene (reference sequence), CDR1 corresponds to LGHDT and CDR2 to YNNKEL. The CDR3 spans 15 residues, from the cysteine through the phenylalanine. Just CDR3 DNA is preserved here, 45 bases in frame from base 1. The germline ends are 10 bases apart after V is trimmed by 3 bases and J by 1 base. The time point label for this specimen denotes: baseline before first vaccination. Samples from vaccinated people were obtained from the UK trials COV001 and COV002, which included a single-blind randomized controlled phase 2/3 trial of AZD1222 (ChAdOx1 nCoV-19) in healthy adults. For TCRbeta chain sequencing, PBMC samples were collected from trial participants at day 0 and at day 28 after the second dose. As regards this clone: This receptor's antigen is unknown. It has no much larger one-base neighbor in the sample; base qualities were not kept.

The CDR3 regions of human TCRbeta chains were subjected to immunosequencing. Turning to the authors' computational methods: Repertoire TCRs were matched against a reference library of SARS-CoV-2-specific TCRs generated with the MIRA antigen-specificity platform. Breadth was defined as the fraction of unique TCRs that were SARS-CoV-2-associated, and depth was defined as the fraction of total T cells that were SARS-CoV-2-associated. Using the MIRA data, every spike-specific TCR was mapped to the spike region that the TCR reacted to and assigned to either a CD4 or a CD8 class. Log10-transformed breadth and depth values were compared by one-way ANOVA with Sidak's multiple comparisons tests. Entries here come from immuneACCESS through TCRdb and include only in-frame sequences with V and J called. Some clones fail to appear in such tables; in the studies checked, an unresolved V gene covers under half of the shortfall, and the cause of the remainder is unknown. V, J and clone size were drawn from that table, and D and trimming were deduced from the DNA. The sample yields 170,000 or so clones; 85% to 95% were counted once. Jointly, the top ten make up over 0.7% of the sample.

Sequenced here: peripheral blood, sampled on day 0 of AZD1222 vaccination. This clonotype originated in an adult in good health. Rearrangement joined TRBV3-1 (or the pseudogene TRBV3-2) to TRBJ2-1; confidence is insufficient to name the D gene. Here the CDR3 is given as CASSHSDLSYNEQFF. The nucleotide sequence reads TGTGCCAGCAGCCACTCCGATTTGTCCTACAATGAGCAGTTCTTC.